This T cell receptor (beta chain) was sequenced during a study of beta chain features in type 1 diabetes (dated by TCRdb to 2016 to 2019). Study-level background: Mean age, gender distribution, total cell number and subset yield did not differ between patients and healthy donors. A total of about 99,000,000 sorted cells were examined across all samples, and RNA yield correlated strongly with the number of cells per subset. The study compared the TCRB repertoires of sorted circulating CD4+ T cell subsets in recently diagnosed type 1 diabetes patients with those in matched healthy donors. Regulatory and stem cell-like memory subsets were obtained from only 8 patients and roughly 8 healthy donors, while naive and central memory subsets were obtained from all 30 or so donors. What the authors observed across the whole study: Naive, central memory and regulatory TCRB repertoires appeared to be more alike among patients than among healthy donors. Shorter templates might have been favored by PCR, but patient and control samples were amplified and corrected together, so both groups would have been affected equally by any skew. Fewer insertions and more nucleotide deletions at VDJ recombination sites were observed in patients with type 1 diabetes, implying thymic rearrangement abnormalities. Because the HLA sub-analyses included only small numbers of individuals, any influence of HLA type on TCRB rearrangement was left unresolved. Sequencing cDNA rather than genomic DNA could over-represent highly expressing activated cells, although activation and CD3 levels did not differ between groups. In all four CD4+ subsets, TCRB CDR3 length was moderately but significantly shorter in type 1 diabetes patients.

All of the isolated RNA was reverse transcribed with the High Capacity cDNA Reverse Transcription Kit, so expressed TCRB transcripts were sequenced. Deep immunoSEQ sequencing was applied to naive, central memory and regulatory T cell samples, giving an average of about 3.57 million total reads per sample. Sorted cells were lysed in RLT buffer and RNA was extracted with DNase-treated RNeasy Micro or Mini kits, depending on cell number. Each cell subset was processed separately to prevent cross-contamination, with patient and healthy donor samples processed together. The immunoSEQ multiplex PCR was used to amplify TCRB sequences from cDNA, yielding 87-bp fragments that span the CDR3 region. The amplicons were sequenced using the Illumina HiSeq platform. The paper's processing steps were these. Synthetic template baselines were used to correct PCR bias computationally, reads within Hamming distance 2 were collapsed together, and singletons that could not be merged were discarded. Reads were aligned against IMGT so that V, D and J genes, CDR3 length and insertions or deletions at six rearrangement sites could be assigned. Within each subset, clonotype counts were normalized to the number of sorted cells before true diversity and Gini coefficients were calculated with the tcR R package. The overlap coefficient, calculated on TCRB nucleotide sequences, was used to measure repertoire sharing. Out-of-frame TCRB sequences from naive cells were analyzed as a proxy for the pre-selection repertoire. The source is immuneACCESS, and TCRdb retained only in-frame sequences with V and J called. Part of the clones is not carried over; for the studies checked, unresolved V genes explain less than half of this, and the remainder is unexplained. Clone size and the V and J calls come from that table; the DNA yielded D and trimming. The sample table lists some 660,000 clones, more than 13% of them with a count of one. In total, the top ten clones hold around 0.04% of the sample.

With respect to this clone: It lacks a known antigen. Within one base of it there is no much larger clone, and no base qualities were kept.

Compared with germline, V lacks 3 bases and J lacks 5 bases; bases without a gene match: 8. From a lookup of the germline V gene, CDR1 and CDR2 are SGDLS and YYNGEE. From its cysteine to its phenylalanine, the CDR3 spans 14 amino acids. Only the CDR3 DNA is retained, 42 bases long and in frame from the first base. Each donor gave one peripheral blood draw, roughly 110 mL on average, collected into heparinised tubes. A BD FACSAria II was used to sort naive, central memory, regulatory and stem cell-like memory CD4+ T cells with a panel that included CD45RO, CCR7, CD25, CD127, CD95 and CD27. A purity above 95% was achieved for all sorted populations. PBMCs were isolated immediately by Lymphoprep density gradient centrifugation and stained directly without culture. So that batch effects would be minimized, each experiment stained and sorted samples in pairs, pairing one healthy donor with one patient.

Sequencing input: naive CD4+ T cells from blood. Reading the label with the study, this specimen's cell subset or site is: true naive CD4+ T cells. This TCR derives from a man aged 18 to 35 with type 1 diabetes. The chain uses TRBV9 and TRBJ2-7, and 7 junction bases match TRBD1. The sequence in DNA is TGTGCCAGCAGCGGGAACAGGGGTGAGGACGAGCAGTACTTC. Its coded protein is CASSGNRGEDEQYF.